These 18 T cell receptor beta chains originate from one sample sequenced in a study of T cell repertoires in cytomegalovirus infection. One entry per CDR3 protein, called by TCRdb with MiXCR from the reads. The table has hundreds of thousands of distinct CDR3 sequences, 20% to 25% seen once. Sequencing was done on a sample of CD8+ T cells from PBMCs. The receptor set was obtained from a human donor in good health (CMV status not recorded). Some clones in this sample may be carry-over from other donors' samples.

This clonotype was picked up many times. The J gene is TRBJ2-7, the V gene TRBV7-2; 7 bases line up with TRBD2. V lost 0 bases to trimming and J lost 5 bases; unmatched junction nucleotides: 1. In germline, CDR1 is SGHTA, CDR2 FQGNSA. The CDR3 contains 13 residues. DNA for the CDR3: TGTGCCAGCAGCTTAGCGGGGGGGAACGAGCAGTACTTC. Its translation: CASSLAGGNEQYF.

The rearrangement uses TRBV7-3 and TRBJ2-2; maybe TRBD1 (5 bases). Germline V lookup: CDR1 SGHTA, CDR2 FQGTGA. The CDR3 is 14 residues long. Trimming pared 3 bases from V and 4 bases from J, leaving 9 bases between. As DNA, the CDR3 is TGTGCCAGCAGCTTGGGGCCACCCACCGGGGAGCTGTTTTTT. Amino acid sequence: CASSLGPPTGELFF.

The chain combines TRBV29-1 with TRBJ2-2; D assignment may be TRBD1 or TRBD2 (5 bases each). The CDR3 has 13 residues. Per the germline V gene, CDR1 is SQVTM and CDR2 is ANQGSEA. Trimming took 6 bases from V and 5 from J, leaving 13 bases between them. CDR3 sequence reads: CSVRDLDTGELFF. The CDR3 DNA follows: TGCAGCGTCCGGGACCTCGATACCGGGGAGCTGTTTTTT.

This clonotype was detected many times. The CDR3 reads CASINRFTDTQYF. DNA of the CDR3: TGTGCCAGCATAAACAGGTTCACAGATACGCAGTATTTT. J is TRBJ2-3 and V is TRBV7-2, with TRBD1 as a possible D gene (5 bases). The V gene lost 7 bases and the J gene lost 2 bases, with 10 bases spanning the gap. From germline, CDR1 is SGHTA and CDR2 FQGNSA. This CDR3 is 13 amino acids long.

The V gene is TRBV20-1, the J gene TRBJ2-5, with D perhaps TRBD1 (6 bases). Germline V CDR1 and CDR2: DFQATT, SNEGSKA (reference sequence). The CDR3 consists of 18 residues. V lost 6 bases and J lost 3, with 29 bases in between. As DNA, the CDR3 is TGCAGTGCCCGTAAAAGGGGGACACCGCTACAGTGGGAAGAGACCCAGTACTTC. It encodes CSARKRGTPLQWEETQYF.

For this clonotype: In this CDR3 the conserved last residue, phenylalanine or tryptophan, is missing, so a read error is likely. As DNA, the CDR3 is TGTGCCAGCAGTACACCGGGACTAGCGGGGGGGCCCGGCAATGAGCAGTTCTCC. This translates into CASSTPGLAGGPGNEQFS. V gene TRBV27 combines with J gene TRBJ2-1; 16 nucleotides line up with TRBD2. The CDR3 length is 18 residues. The junction had 10 bases not matched to a gene; V was cut back by 5 bases and J by 6 bases. Germline V CDR1 and CDR2: MNHEY, SMNVEV (reference sequence).

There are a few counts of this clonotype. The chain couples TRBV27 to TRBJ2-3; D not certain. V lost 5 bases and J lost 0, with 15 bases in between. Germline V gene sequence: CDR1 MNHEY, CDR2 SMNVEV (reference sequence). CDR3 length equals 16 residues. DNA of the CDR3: TGTGCCAGCAGTCGGTTGCGCCAGACTAGCACAGATACGCAGTATTTT. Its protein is CASSRLRQTSTDTQYF.

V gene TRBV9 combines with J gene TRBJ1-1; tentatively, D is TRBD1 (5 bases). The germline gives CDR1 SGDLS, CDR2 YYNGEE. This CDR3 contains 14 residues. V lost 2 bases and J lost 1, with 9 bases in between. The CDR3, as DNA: TGTGCCAGCAGCGTCTGGGGCGGGAACACTGAAGCTTTCTTT. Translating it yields CASSVWGGNTEAFF. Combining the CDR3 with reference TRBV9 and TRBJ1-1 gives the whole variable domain DSGVTQTPKHLITATGQRVTLRCSPRSGDLSVYWYQQSLDQGLQFLIQYYNGEERAKGNILERFSAQQFPDLHSELNLSSLELGDSALYFCASSVWGGNTEAFFGQGTRLTVV.

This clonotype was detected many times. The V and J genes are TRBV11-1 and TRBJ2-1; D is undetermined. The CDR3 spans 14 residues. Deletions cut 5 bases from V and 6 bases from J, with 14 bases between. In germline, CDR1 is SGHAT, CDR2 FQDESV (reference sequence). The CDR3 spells CASSLLTRINEQFF. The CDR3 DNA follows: TGTGCCAGCAGCCTACTGACCCGGATCAATGAGCAGTTCTTC.

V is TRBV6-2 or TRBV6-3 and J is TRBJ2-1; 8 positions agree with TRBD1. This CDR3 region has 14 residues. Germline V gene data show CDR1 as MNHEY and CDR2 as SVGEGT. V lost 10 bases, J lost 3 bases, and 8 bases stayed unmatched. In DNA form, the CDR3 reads TGTGCCACCTCTTCCGGGACAGGCTACAATGAGCAGTTCTTC. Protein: CATSSGTGYNEQFF.

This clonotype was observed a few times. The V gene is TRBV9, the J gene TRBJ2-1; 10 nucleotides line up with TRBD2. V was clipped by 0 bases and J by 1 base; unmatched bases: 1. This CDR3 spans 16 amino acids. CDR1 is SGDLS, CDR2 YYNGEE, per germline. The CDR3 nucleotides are TGTGCCAGCAGCGTAGATAGCGGGGGGTCCTACAATGAGCAGTTCTTC. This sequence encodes CASSVDSGGSYNEQFF.

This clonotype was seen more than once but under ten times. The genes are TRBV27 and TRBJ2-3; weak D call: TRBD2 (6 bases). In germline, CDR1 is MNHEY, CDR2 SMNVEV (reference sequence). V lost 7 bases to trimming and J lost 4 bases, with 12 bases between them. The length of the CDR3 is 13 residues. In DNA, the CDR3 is TGTGCCAGCACCGGGGGTTGGGCAGATACGCAGTATTTT. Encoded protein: CASTGGWADTQYF.

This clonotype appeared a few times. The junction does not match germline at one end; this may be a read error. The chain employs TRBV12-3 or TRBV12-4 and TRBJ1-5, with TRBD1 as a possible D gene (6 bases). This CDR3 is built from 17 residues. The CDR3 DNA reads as TGTGCCAGCAGTTTGGGCCGGTGGAATGGGGGCAATCAGCTCCAGCATTTT. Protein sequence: CASSLGRWNGGNQLQHF.

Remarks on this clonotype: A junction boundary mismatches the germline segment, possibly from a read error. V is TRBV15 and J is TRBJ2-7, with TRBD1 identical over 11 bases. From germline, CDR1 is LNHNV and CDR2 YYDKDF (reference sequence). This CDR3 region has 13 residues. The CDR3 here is CATSRLTPGQGDF. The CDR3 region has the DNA TGTGCCACCAGCAGACTAACGCCGGGACAGGGGGACTTC.

This CDR3 reads CASSGTGRKETQYF. CDR3 sequence (DNA): TGTGCCAGCAGCGGGACGGGACGAAAAGAGACCCAGTACTTC. The J gene is TRBJ2-5, the V gene TRBV9; D might be TRBD1 or TRBD2, each matching 5 bases. Germline V gives CDR1 SGDLS, CDR2 YYNGEE. This CDR3 spans 14 amino acids. Trimming cost V 3 bases and J 3 bases, with 12 bases left between them.

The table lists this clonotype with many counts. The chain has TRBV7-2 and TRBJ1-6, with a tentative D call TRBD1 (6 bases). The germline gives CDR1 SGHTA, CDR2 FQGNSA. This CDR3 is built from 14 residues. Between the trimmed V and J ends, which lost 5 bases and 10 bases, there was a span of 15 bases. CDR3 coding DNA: TGTGCCAGCAGCCCAATACCAGGGGAATCACCCCTCCACTTT. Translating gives CASSPIPGESPLHF.

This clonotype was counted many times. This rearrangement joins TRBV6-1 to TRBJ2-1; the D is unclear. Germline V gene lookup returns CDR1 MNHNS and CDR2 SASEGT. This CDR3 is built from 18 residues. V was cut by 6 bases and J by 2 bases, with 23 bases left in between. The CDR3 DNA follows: TGTGCCAGCAGGATAGACGTTCCGGTTACTTTCACCTACAATGAGCAGTTCTTC. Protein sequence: CASRIDVPVTFTYNEQFF.

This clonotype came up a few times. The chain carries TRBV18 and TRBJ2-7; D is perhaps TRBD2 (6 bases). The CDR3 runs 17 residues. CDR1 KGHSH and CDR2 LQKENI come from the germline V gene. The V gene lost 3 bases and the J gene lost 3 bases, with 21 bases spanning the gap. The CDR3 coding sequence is TGTGCCAGCTCACCCGGGGGTCGTGGGACTCCTTTCTACGAGCAGTACTTC. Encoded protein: CASSPGGRGTPFYEQYF. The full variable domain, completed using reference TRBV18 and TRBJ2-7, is NAGVMQNPRHLVRRRGQEARLRCSPMKGHSHVYWYRQLPEEGLKFMVYLQKENIIDESGMPKERFSAEFPKEGPSILRIQQVVRGDSAAYFCASSPGGRGTPFYEQYFGPGTRLTVT.